A single T cell receptor (beta chain) is shown here with its context. Germline V gives CDR1 SGHDN, CDR2 FVKESK. Between the trimmed V and J ends, which lost 4 bases and 1 base, there was a span of 20 bases. This CDR3 region has 17 residues. This sample stems from a study of shared clonotypes between healthy human individuals. Naive CD8 cells lacked CD45RO, underwent positive selection for CCR7 and left out terminally differentiated effector memory CD45RA+ cells. The table came from immunoSEQ multiplex PCR; TCRdb's copy has only in-frame clones and leaves some out. The table lists millions of clones, about 95% of them singletons.

The gene calls are TRBV14 and TRBJ2-7; D may be TRBD1 (5 bases). The specimen was naive CD8+ T cells sorted from blood. This receptor was obtained from a man aged 18 to 35 in good health. CDR3 DNA: TGTGCCAGCAGCCCTAGACAGTCCCTCTCCCTTTCCTACGAGCAGTACTTC. Its translation: CASSPRQSLSLSYEQYF.